This entry features one T cell receptor beta chain sequence. Its antigen is undetermined. Compared with germline, one end of the junction differs, possibly owing to a read error. The data were obtained in a study of graft-versus-host responses after intestinal transplantation. Some clones are missing from TCRdb's copy, which holds only in-frame ones; the method was immunoSEQ multiplex PCR. The data contain over 75,000 clones, around 90% of them singletons. Germline V gives CDR1 MGHRA, CDR2 YSYEKL. CDR3 length: 12 amino acids. The sequence was collected from a human donor who was the organ donor for an intestinal transplant. J is TRBJ1-6 and V is TRBV4-1; tentatively, D is TRBD1 (6 bases). The material was unstimulated CD8+ T cells sorted from spleen or lymph node cells, obtained before transplant. The CDR3 bases are TGCGCCAGCAGCCGACAGGATTCAGCCCTCCACTTT. Translation gives CASSRQDSALHF.